Listed here are 18 T cell receptor beta chains from one sample, sequenced in a study of blood T cell repertoires in COVID-19. The method was immunoSEQ multiplex PCR; TCRdb's version includes in-frame clones alone and lacks a portion of them. The profile shows approximately 490,000 clones, roughly 87% of them singletons. Sequencing used PBMCs or T cells enriched from blood (not recorded which). The origin of the receptors is a young woman who had recovered from COVID-19.

The table lists this clone with a few counts. The chain carries TRBV5-3 and TRBJ1-6; no firm D call. TRBV5-3 is sorted into the ORF group, with uncertain function. The V end lost 1 base, the J end lost 0 bases, and 11 bases lay between the germline ends. The CDR3 is 17 amino acids. The CDR3 sequence is CARSLLHKSSYNSPLHF. The DNA of the CDR3 is TGTGCCAGAAGCTTGCTCCACAAAAGCTCCTATAATTCACCCCTCCACTTT.

The chain employs TRBV5-1 and TRBJ2-1; 10 nucleotides align to TRBD1. Germline V gene data show CDR1 as SGHRS and CDR2 as YFSETQ. V trimming: 3 bases; J trimming: 7 bases; junction bases outside the gene matches: 10. The CDR3 length is 16 residues. The CDR3 region has the DNA TGCGCCAGCAGCTGGACTCGGACAGGGGGAGGGAATGAGCAGTTCTTC. Translating gives CASSWTRTGGGNEQFF.

The rearrangement uses TRBV7-2 and TRBJ1-2, with 7 bases lining up with TRBD1. CDR1 is SGHTA and CDR2 is FQGNSA in the germline V gene. This CDR3 contains 13 residues. J lost 4 bases, V lost 5 bases, and 4 bases had no gene match. The CDR3 spells CASSIDRAYGYTF. In nucleotides, the CDR3 is TGTGCCAGCAGCATTGACAGGGCCTATGGCTACACCTTC.

The chain carries TRBV3-1 (or the pseudogene TRBV3-2) and TRBJ1-2; 10 bases match TRBD1. The CDR3 loop spans 15 amino acids. CDR1 is LGHDT and CDR2 is YNNKEL in the germline V gene (reference sequence). Unmatched junction bases numbered 8, after V lost 6 bases and J lost 4 bases. CDR3 DNA: TGTGCCAGCAGTCCGGGTGGACAGGGGGTCTATGGCTACACCTTC. It translates to CASSPGGQGVYGYTF.

This clone was seen just once. V usage is TRBV6-5 and J usage is TRBJ1-2, with a weak D call TRBD1 (5 bases). The CDR3 consists of 15 residues. V was trimmed by 4 bases and J by 4 bases, leaving 16 bases between them. The germline V gene has CDR1 MNHEY and CDR2 SVGAGI. Here the CDR3 reads CASSSDMGGSYGYTF. CDR3 in DNA: TGTGCCAGCAGTTCGGATATGGGGGGTAGCTATGGCTACACCTTC.

The CDR3 DNA reads as TGTGCCAGCAGGACGGGAGGAGGCTCGTATGGCTACACCTTC. Translating gives CASRTGGGSYGYTF. The rearrangement links TRBV28 to TRBJ1-2; unclear D gene. The CDR3 spans 14 residues. The germline gives CDR1 MDHEN, CDR2 SYDVKM. Trimming pared 6 bases from V and 5 bases from J, leaving 16 bases between.

This chain links TRBV28 with TRBJ2-6, with a possible D match to TRBD2 (6 bases). Germline V lookup: CDR1 MDHEN, CDR2 SYDVKM. The ends were cut back, 6 bases at V and 2 bases at J, with 11 bases in the middle. The CDR3 spans 15 residues. CDR3 protein: CASSSPGAGANVLTF. The CDR3, as DNA: TGTGCCAGCAGCTCCCCGGGGGCTGGGGCCAACGTCCTGACTTTC. The full variable domain, in which reference TRBV28 and TRBJ2-6 provide the parts outside the CDR3, is DVKVTQSSRYLVKRTGEKVFLECVQDMDHENMFWYRQDPGLGLRLIYFSYDVKMKEKGDIPEGYSVSREKKERFSLILESASTNQTSMYLCASSSPGAGANVLTFGAGSRLTVL.

The chain has TRBV2 and TRBJ2-5, with D perhaps TRBD1 (5 bases). The CDR3 runs 16 residues. Germline lookup yields CDR1 SNHLY and CDR2 FYNNEI. The V end lost 1 base, the J end lost 2 bases, and 14 bases lay between the germline ends. The CDR3 DNA sequence: TGTGCCAGCAGTGAAGGACAGCCCGCATTTCAAGAGACCCAGTACTTC. Translating it yields CASSEGQPAFQETQYF.

This clone was counted once. The V call is TRBV28, the J call TRBJ2-5, with D perhaps TRBD1 (5 bases). From germline, CDR1 is MDHEN and CDR2 SYDVKM. The CDR3 sequence is 14 residues long. Trimming took 5 bases from V and 1 from J, leaving 11 bases between them. The CDR3 sequence is CASSRRQLQETQYF. DNA for the CDR3: TGTGCCAGCAGTCGAAGACAGCTCCAAGAGACCCAGTACTTC.

This chain uses TRBV5-1 with TRBJ2-7; 13 nucleotides line up with TRBD2. The CDR3 runs 15 residues. Germline V gene lookup returns CDR1 SGHRS and CDR2 YFSETQ. Trimming at V came to 2 bases and at J to 4 bases, leaving 3 bases not matched to a gene. The CDR3 protein is CASSFGTSGEYEQYF. The CDR3 nucleotides are TGCGCCAGCAGCTTCGGGACTAGCGGGGAATACGAGCAGTACTTC.

This clone has more than one count but fewer than ten. The chain is built from TRBV4-1 and TRBJ2-5; D uncertain. This CDR3 is 12 amino acids long. Germline CDR1 is MGHRA and CDR2 is YSYEKL. V was shortened by 0 bases and J by 5 bases, with 4 bases between the two germline ends. The CDR3 sequence: CASSQEEETQYF. CDR3 coding DNA: TGCGCCAGCAGCCAAGAGGAGGAGACCCAGTACTTC.

The chain employs TRBV7-2 and TRBJ2-3; 11 bases match TRBD2. Germline CDR1 SGHTA, CDR2 FQGNSA. The CDR3 extends over 15 amino acids. The ends lost 7 bases at V and 4 bases at J; junction bases unmatched: 7. Here the CDR3 DNA reads TGTGCCAGCATCCGGAATAGCGGGGGGGCAGATACGCAGTATTTT. Amino acid sequence: CASIRNSGGADTQYF. Variable domain in full (rest from reference TRBV7-2 and TRBJ2-3): GAGVSQSPSNKVTEKGKDVELRCDPISGHTALYWYRQSLGQGLEFLIYFQGNSAPDKSGLPSDRFSAERTGGSVSTLTIQRTQQEDSAVYLCASIRNSGGADTQYFGPGTRLTVL.

The chain is built from TRBV5-1 and TRBJ2-7, with a weak D call TRBD1 (6 bases). V was pared by 7 bases and J by 5 bases, with 10 bases between. The germline gives CDR1 SGHRS, CDR2 YFSETQ. CDR3 length: 11 amino acids. The CDR3 sequence is CASAQGNEQYF. The CDR3 DNA reads as TGCGCCAGCGCCCAGGGGAACGAGCAGTACTTC.

V gene TRBV5-1 combines with J gene TRBJ1-1; TRBD1 agrees at 9 bases. The CDR3 runs to 12 residues. Germline V gene data show CDR1 as SGHRS and CDR2 as YFSETQ. V trimming: 4 bases; J trimming: 11 bases; junction bases outside the gene matches: 6. CDR3 DNA sequence: TGCGCCAGCAGCCGCGGACAGGGGTTGGCTTTCTTT. Protein sequence: CASSRGQGLAFF.

V is TRBV7-2 and J is TRBJ2-1; D unresolved. Germline V CDR1 and CDR2: SGHTA, FQGNSA. Trimming cost V 8 bases and J 5 bases, with 16 bases left between them. This CDR3 is built from 14 residues. The CDR3: CASGLGSSNNEQFF. Here the CDR3 DNA reads TGTGCCAGCGGATTGGGCTCTTCTAACAATGAGCAGTTCTTC.

The rearrangement joins TRBV11-2 to TRBJ2-2; D is unclear. V was trimmed by 3 bases and J by 5 bases, leaving 16 bases between them. Germline lookup yields CDR1 SGHAT and CDR2 FQNNGV. CDR3 length: 16 amino acids. CDR3 DNA sequence: TGTGCCAGCAGCTTGAGTCGAGTTATACCTACCGGGGAGCTGTTTTTT. Translation: CASSLSRVIPTGELFF.

V is TRBV9 and J is TRBJ2-7; D might be TRBD2 (5 bases). This CDR3 is built from 16 residues. Germline V gene sequence: CDR1 SGDLS, CDR2 YYNGEE. Trimming shortened V by 3 bases and J by 7 bases, and 23 bases separated the two germline ends. The DNA for the CDR3 is TGTGCCAGCAGCGCCCTGCTAGAGGGAGCCCTTGGAGAGCAGTACTTC. Protein product: CASSALLEGALGEQYF.

The rearrangement uses TRBV6-6 and TRBJ2-5; the D is unclear. Germline CDR1 and CDR2: MNHNY and SVGAGI (reference sequence). V gave up 7 bases and J gave up 2 bases, with 5 bases separating them. The CDR3 totals 11 residues. The CDR3: CASIEQETQYF. The CDR3 region has the DNA TGTGCCAGCATAGAGCAAGAGACCCAGTACTTC.